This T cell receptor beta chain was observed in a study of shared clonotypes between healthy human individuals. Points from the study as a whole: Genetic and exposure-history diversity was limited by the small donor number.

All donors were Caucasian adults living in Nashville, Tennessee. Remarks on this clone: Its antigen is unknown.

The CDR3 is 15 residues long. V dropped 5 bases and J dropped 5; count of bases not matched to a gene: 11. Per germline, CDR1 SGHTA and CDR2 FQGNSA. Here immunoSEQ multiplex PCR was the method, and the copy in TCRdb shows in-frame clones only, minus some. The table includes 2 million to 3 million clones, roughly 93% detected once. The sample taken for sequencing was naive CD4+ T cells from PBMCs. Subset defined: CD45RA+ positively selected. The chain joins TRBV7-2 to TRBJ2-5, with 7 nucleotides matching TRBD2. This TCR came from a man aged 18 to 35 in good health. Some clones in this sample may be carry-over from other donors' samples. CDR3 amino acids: CASSLTSVRGETQYF. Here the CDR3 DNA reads TGTGCCAGCAGCCTCACTAGCGTGAGAGGTGAGACCCAGTACTTC.